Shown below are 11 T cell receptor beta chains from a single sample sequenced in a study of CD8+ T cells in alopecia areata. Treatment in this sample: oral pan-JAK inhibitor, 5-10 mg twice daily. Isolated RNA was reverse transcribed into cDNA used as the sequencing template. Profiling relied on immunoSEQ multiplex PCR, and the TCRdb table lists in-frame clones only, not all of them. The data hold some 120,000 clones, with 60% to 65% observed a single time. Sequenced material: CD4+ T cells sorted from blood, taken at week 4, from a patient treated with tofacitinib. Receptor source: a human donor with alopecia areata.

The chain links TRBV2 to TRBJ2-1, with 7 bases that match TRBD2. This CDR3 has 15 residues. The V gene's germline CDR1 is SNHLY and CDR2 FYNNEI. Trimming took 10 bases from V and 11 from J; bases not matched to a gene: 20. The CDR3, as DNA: TGTGCCACCATACTAGCGTCGAGCCCCAGAGCTCAGCAGTTCTTC. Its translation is CATILASSPRAQQFF.

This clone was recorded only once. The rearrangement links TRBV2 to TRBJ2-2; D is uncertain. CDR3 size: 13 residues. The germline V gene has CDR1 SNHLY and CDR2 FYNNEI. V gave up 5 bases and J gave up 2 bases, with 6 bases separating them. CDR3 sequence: CASSPDNTGELFF. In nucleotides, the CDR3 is TGTGCCAGCAGTCCGGACAACACCGGGGAGCTGTTTTTT.

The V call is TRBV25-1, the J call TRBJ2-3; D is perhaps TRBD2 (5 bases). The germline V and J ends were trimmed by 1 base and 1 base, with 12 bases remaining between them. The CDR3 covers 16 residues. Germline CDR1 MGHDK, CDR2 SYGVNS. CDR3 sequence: CASSESRVGGTDTQYF. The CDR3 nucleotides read TGTGCCAGCAGTGAATCAAGGGTCGGGGGCACAGATACGCAGTATTTT.

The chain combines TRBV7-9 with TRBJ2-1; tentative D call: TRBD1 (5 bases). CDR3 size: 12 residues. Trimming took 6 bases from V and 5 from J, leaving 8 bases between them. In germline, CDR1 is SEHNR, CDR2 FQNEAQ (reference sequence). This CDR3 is CASRIGDNEQFF. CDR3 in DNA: TGTGCCAGCAGAATAGGGGACAATGAGCAGTTCTTC.

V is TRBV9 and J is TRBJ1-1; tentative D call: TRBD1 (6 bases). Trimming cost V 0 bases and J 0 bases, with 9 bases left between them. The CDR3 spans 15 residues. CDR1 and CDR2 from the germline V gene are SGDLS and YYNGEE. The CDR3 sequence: CASSVVGGLNTEAFF. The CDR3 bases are TGTGCCAGCAGCGTAGTCGGGGGGCTGAACACTGAAGCTTTCTTT. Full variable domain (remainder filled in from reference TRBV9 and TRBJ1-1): DSGVTQTPKHLITATGQRVTLRCSPRSGDLSVYWYQQSLDQGLQFLIQYYNGEERAKGNILERFSAQQFPDLHSELNLSSLELGDSALYFCASSVVGGLNTEAFFGQGTRLTVV.

The CDR3 coding sequence is TGCAGCGTGGGGGCTGCAGGGATCTATGGCTACACCTTC. Translating it yields CSVGAAGIYGYTF. The chain links TRBV29-1 to TRBJ1-2; D may be TRBD1 (6 bases). The CDR3 runs 13 residues. Germline V CDR1 and CDR2: SQVTM, ANQGSEA. V shed 6 bases and J shed 4 bases, with 15 bases lying between them.

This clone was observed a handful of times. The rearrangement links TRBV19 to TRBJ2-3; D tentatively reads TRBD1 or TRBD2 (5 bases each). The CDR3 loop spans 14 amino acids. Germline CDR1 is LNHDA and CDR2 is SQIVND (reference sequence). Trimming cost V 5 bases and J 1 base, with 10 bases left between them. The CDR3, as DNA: TGTGCCAGTAGTCCGGGACCGCGCACAGATACGCAGTATTTT. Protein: CASSPGPRTDTQYF.

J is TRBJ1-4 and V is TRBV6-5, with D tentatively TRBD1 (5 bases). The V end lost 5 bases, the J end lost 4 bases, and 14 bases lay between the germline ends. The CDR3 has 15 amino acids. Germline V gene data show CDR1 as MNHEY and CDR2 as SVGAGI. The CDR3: CASSGRRDLNEKLFF. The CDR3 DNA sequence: TGTGCCAGCAGTGGCCGCAGGGACCTTAATGAAAAACTGTTTTTT.

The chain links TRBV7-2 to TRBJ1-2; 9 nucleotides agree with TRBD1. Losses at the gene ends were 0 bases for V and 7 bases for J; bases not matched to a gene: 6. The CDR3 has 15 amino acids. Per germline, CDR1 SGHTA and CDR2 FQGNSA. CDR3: CASSLAVQGAGGYTF. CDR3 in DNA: TGTGCCAGCAGCTTAGCGGTACAGGGGGCAGGTGGCTACACCTTC.

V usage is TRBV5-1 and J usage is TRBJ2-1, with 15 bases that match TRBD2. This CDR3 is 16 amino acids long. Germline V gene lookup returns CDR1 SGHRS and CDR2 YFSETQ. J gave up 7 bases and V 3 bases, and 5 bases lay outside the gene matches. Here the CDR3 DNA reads TGCGCCAGCAGCTCTGGGACTAGCGGGGGGAGGAATGAGCAGTTCTTC. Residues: CASSSGTSGGRNEQFF.

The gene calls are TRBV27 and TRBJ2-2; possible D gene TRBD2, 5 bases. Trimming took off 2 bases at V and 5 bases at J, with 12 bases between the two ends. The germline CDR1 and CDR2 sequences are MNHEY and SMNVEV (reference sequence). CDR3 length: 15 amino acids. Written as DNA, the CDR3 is TGTGCCAGCAGTTTAAAAGGAGGTTTGACCGGGGAGCTGTTTTTT. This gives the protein CASSLKGGLTGELFF.